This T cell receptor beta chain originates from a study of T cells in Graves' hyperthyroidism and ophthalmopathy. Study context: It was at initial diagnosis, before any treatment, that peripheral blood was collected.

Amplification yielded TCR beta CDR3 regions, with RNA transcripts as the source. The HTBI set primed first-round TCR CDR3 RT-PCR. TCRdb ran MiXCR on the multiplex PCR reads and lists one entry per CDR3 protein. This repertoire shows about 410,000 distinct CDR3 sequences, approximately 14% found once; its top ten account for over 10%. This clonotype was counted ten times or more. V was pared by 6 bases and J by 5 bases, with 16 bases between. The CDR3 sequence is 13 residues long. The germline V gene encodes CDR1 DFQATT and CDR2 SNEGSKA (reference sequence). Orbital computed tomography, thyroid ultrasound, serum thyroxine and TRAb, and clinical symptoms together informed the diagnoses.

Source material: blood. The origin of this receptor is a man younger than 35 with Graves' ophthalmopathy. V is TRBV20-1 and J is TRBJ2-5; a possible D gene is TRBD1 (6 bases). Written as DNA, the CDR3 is TGCAGTGCGTTAAGCGGACAGTGGGAGACCCAGTACTTC. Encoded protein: CSALSGQWETQYF.